The 11 T cell receptor beta chains presented below share a single source sample, sequenced in a study of identical twins. TCRdb used MiXCR to reprocess the 5' RACE reads, holding one entry per CDR3 protein. The table shows about 280,000 distinct CDR3 sequences, with roughly 8.6% occurring only once. This sample was also put to use in a study of yellow fever vaccine responses in identical twins.

Sequencing was done on a sample of memory (CD45RO+) T cells sorted from blood. Receptor source: a young woman in good health.

The V and J genes are TRBV6-5 and TRBJ2-3; weak D call: TRBD1 (5 bases). The CDR3 consists of 17 residues. With 2 bases removed from V and 2 bases from J, the gap between germline ends came to 17 bases. Per the germline V gene, CDR1 is MNHEY and CDR2 is SVGAGI. The CDR3 spells CASSYTPDQGVTDTQYF. Written as DNA, the CDR3 is TGTGCCAGCAGTTACACGCCGGACCAGGGTGTCACAGATACGCAGTATTTT.

This clonotype was seen at least ten times. This chain uses TRBV6-1 with TRBJ2-1; unclear D gene. Per the germline V gene, CDR1 is MNHNS and CDR2 is SASEGT. V lost 1 base, J lost 4 bases, and 17 bases lay in between. The CDR3 is made up of 17 amino acids. The CDR3 region has the DNA TGTGCCAGCAGTGAAGAGACCCGCCTGAGACTGTACAATGAGCAGTTCTTC. It translates to CASSEETRLRLYNEQFF.

This clonotype has ten or more counts. The chain joins TRBV6-2 or TRBV6-3 to TRBJ2-1; 14 bases agree with TRBD2. CDR3 length: 15 residues. J lost 9 bases, V lost 6 bases, and 7 bases had no gene match. Germline lookup yields CDR1 MNHEY and CDR2 SVGEGT. DNA for the CDR3: TGTGCCAGCAGCCCGACTAGCGGGGGGGCCGGTGAGCAGTTCTTC. It encodes CASSPTSGGAGEQFF.

The gene calls are TRBV3-1 and TRBJ2-6, with 11 bases lining up with TRBD1. CDR3 length: 18 residues. Per the germline V gene, CDR1 is LGHDT and CDR2 is YNNKEL (reference sequence). Losses at the gene ends were 4 bases for V and 0 bases for J; bases not matched to a gene: 5. The CDR3 nucleotides read TGTGCCAGCAGCCGGACCGGGACAGGGGGCTCTGGGGCCAACGTCCTGACTTTC. As protein: CASSRTGTGGSGANVLTF.

The chain carries TRBV6-1 and TRBJ2-5; 11 bases are a match to TRBD2. CDR1 is MNHNS, CDR2 SASEGT, per germline. The CDR3 sequence is 17 residues long. V was clipped by 6 bases and J by 5 bases; unmatched bases: 14. CDR3 region: CASSANPSTSGSETQYF. As DNA, the CDR3 is TGTGCCAGCAGCGCGAACCCCTCCACTAGCGGGAGCGAGACCCAGTACTTC.

The chain has TRBV5-5 and TRBJ2-3; 12 bases agree with TRBD2. The CDR3 extends over 16 amino acids. The V gene's germline CDR1 is SGHKS and CDR2 YYEKEE (reference sequence). The junction had 1 base not matched to a gene; V was cut back by 2 bases and J by 0 bases. CDR3: CASSFGTSGSTDTQYF. CDR3 bases: TGTGCCAGCAGCTTCGGGACTAGCGGGAGCACAGATACGCAGTATTTT.

This sequence joins TRBV3-1 and TRBJ1-6; D is perhaps TRBD1 (5 bases). The CDR3 contains 16 residues. Trimming removed 3 bases at V and 4 bases at J, with 13 bases between. Germline assignment: CDR1 LGHDT and CDR2 YNNKEL (reference sequence). The chain's CDR3 is CASSHGPGRYNSPLHF. DNA for the CDR3: TGTGCCAGCAGCCACGGACCGGGACGATATAATTCACCCCTCCACTTT.

The chain links TRBV4-2 to TRBJ2-2, with D unresolved. Trimming removed 0 bases from V and 6 bases from J, with 20 bases in between. Germline V gene lookup returns CDR1 LGHNA and CDR2 YNFKEQ. The CDR3 is 18 residues long. This chain's CDR3 is CASSQDMGRPSPPGELFF. CDR3 DNA: TGTGCCAGCAGCCAAGATATGGGCAGGCCTAGTCCCCCCGGGGAGCTGTTTTTT.

V gene TRBV7-9 combines with J gene TRBJ2-1; D remains unclear. Trimming cost V 4 bases and J 8 bases, with 9 bases left between them. This CDR3 has 12 residues. Germline V lookup: CDR1 SEHNR, CDR2 FQNEAQ (reference sequence). CDR3 sequence (DNA): TGTGCCAGCAGCTGGTGGAGTGATGAGCAGTTCTTC. As protein: CASSWWSDEQFF.

The rearrangement links TRBV4-2 to TRBJ2-2; no firm D call. The CDR3 has 17 amino acids. Germline loops: CDR1 LGHNA, CDR2 YNFKEQ. The V gene lost 0 bases and the J gene lost 4 bases, with 15 bases spanning the gap. CDR3: CASSQDSTAGVTGELFF. The CDR3 nucleotides are TGTGCCAGCAGCCAAGATTCTACGGCAGGAGTCACCGGGGAGCTGTTTTTT.

This clonotype was detected a few times. J is TRBJ2-3 and V is TRBV5-1; 8 bases agree with TRBD1. V shed 5 bases and J 1 base; nucleotides not matched to a gene: 6. This CDR3 has 15 residues. Germline V CDR1 and CDR2: SGHRS, YFSETQ. Here the CDR3 DNA reads TGCGCCAGCAGACGGTCGACAGGGGGCACAGATACGCAGTATTTT. Translation: CASRRSTGGTDTQYF. The full variable domain, completed using reference TRBV5-1 and TRBJ2-3, is KAGVTQTPRYLIKTRGQQVTLSCSPISGHRSVSWYQQTPGQGLQFLFEYFSETQRNKGNFPGRFSGRQFSNSRSEMNVSTLELGDSALYLCASRRSTGGTDTQYFGPGTRLTVL.